Detailed here is one T cell receptor (beta chain). Its antigen is still unknown. As TCR cDNA was made by 5'RACE template switching, a universal primer site and UMIs were added. Using its own MiXCR run on the 5' RACE reads, TCRdb lists one record per CDR3 protein. The sample contains roughly 350,000 distinct CDR3 sequences, roughly 4% of which appear only once. The data originate from a study of T cells after yellow fever vaccination. Whole-study results and caveats: Only a minor proportion of clonotypes was detected across both CD4 and CD8 compartments. One caveat is that FACS-sorted repertoires could contain abundant clonotypes contaminating from the bulk population. A weaker but faster secondary response was observed, peaking on day 5 versus 15.

The V gene's germline CDR1 is MNHEY and CDR2 SVGEGT. The V segment lost 6 bases and the J segment 4 bases; nucleotides outside the gene matches: 8. The CDR3 runs to 14 residues. This TCR was sampled from a man aged 18 to 30 who received the YFV17D yellow fever vaccine. The sequencing used PBMCs, collected 5 days after the yellow fever booster vaccination. The rearrangement joins TRBV6-2 or TRBV6-3 to TRBJ1-2, with 7 bases identical to TRBD1. CDR3 DNA sequence: TGTGCCAGCAGGGGACAGAGAACCCCCTATGGCTACACCTTC. It encodes CASRGQRTPYGYTF.